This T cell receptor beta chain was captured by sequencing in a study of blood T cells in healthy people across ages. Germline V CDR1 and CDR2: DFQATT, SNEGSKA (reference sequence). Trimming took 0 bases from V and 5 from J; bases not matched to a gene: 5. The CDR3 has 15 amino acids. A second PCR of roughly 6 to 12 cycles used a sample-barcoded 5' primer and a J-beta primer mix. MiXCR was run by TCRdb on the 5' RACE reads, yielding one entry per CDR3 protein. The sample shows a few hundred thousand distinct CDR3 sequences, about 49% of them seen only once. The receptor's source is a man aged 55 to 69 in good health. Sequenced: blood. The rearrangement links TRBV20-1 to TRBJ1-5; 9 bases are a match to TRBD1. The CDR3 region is CSARDSGQGHQPQHF. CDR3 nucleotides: TGCAGTGCTAGAGATTCGGGACAGGGTCATCAGCCCCAGCATTTT.